This T cell receptor beta chain stems from a study of lymphopenia after photon versus proton radiotherapy. With regard to this clone: Its specificity is not known.

Overall study findings and caveats: Photon-treated patients lost naive T cells and TCR diversity; proton-treated stayed stable. After lymphocyte nadir, photon-treated repertoires showed oligoclonal expansion, especially CD8+ Temra. Only patients who died were analyzed for survival; proton advantage is unproven.

Germline CDR1 KGHSH, CDR2 LQKENI. The CDR3 consists of 15 residues. V shed 3 bases, J shed 7 bases, and the junction held 4 bases outside the gene matches. TCRdb's copy holds only in-frame clones and misses some; the assay was immunoSEQ multiplex PCR. The data hold 150,000 or so clones, with more than 85% observed a single time. Sequences were derived from peripheral blood, sampled from a patient treated with photon-based radiotherapy. This chain links TRBV18 with TRBJ1-5; 12 nucleotides align to TRBD1. The sequence was collected from a man aged 45 to 65 with gastric cancer. The CDR3 loop reads CASSPGTGGQQPQHF. Written as DNA, the CDR3 is TGTGCCAGCTCACCCGGGACAGGGGGCCAGCAGCCCCAGCATTTT.